The 24 T cell receptor beta chains below were found in one sample sequenced in a study of cytomegalovirus exposure and HLA in healthy donors. Researchers ran the PCR with 60 Vbeta and 13 Jbeta primers. Only in-frame clones appear in the TCRdb table, and some are missing; sequencing was by immunoSEQ multiplex PCR. The sample has more than 150,000 clones; 81% are singletons. The sample taken for sequencing was PBMCs. The receptors were gathered from a man in his forties or fifties in good health and CMV-seropositive.

This clone was counted a few times. V is TRBV11-2 and J is TRBJ2-1, with 7 bases fitting TRBD2. The CDR3 is 18 residues long. V was clipped by 1 base and J by 6 bases; unmatched bases: 15. CDR1 is SGHAT and CDR2 is FQNNGV in the germline V gene. Here the CDR3 reads CASSLGGKLANGGNEQFF. The CDR3 DNA follows: TGTGCCAGCAGCTTAGGAGGGAAACTAGCGAACGGGGGCAATGAGCAGTTCTTC.

The table lists this clone with a few counts. The CDR3 nucleotides are TGTGCCAGTAGTCCCCGGGAAGGGGGCGCCGGCTACACCTTC. It encodes CASSPREGGAGYTF. The chain carries TRBV19 and TRBJ1-2, with 7 bases aligning to TRBD1. The CDR3 length is 14 residues. CDR1 LNHDA and CDR2 SQIVND come from the germline V gene (reference sequence). V lost 5 bases to trimming and J lost 8 bases; unmatched junction nucleotides: 11.

This chain connects TRBV6-1 to TRBJ2-2; 7 bases agree with TRBD1. The CDR3 is 15 residues long. V lost 5 bases to trimming and J lost 0 bases; unmatched junction nucleotides: 3. CDR1 is MNHNS and CDR2 is SASEGT in the germline V gene. The CDR3 protein is CASSMTGTNTGELFF. CDR3 DNA sequence: TGTGCCAGCAGTATGACAGGGACGAACACCGGGGAGCTGTTTTTT.

The chain carries TRBV5-1 and TRBJ2-3; 10 bases align to TRBD2. The germline CDR1 and CDR2 sequences are SGHRS and YFSETQ. V was clipped by 4 bases and J by 4 bases; unmatched bases: 6. CDR3 length equals 15 residues. The CDR3 loop reads CASSLPGLASDTQYF. The CDR3 DNA reads as TGCGCCAGCAGCCTTCCGGGACTAGCGTCAGATACGCAGTATTTT.

The chain carries TRBV27 and TRBJ2-7, with 12 positions matching TRBD1. This CDR3 is 15 amino acids long. The V gene's germline CDR1 is MNHEY and CDR2 SMNVEV (reference sequence). V lost 8 bases, J lost 9 bases, and 14 bases stayed unmatched. The CDR3 DNA is TGTGCCAGCTCCTCAGGGGGGACAGGGGGCATAACGCAGTACTTC. Residues: CASSSGGTGGITQYF.

The chain has TRBV5-4 and TRBJ2-5; 9 bases fit TRBD1. From germline, CDR1 is SGHNT and CDR2 YYREEE (reference sequence). V gave up 3 bases and J gave up 5 bases; unmatched junction bases: 5. The length of the CDR3 is 14 residues. CDR3 in amino acids: CASSSQGAVETQYF. DNA of the CDR3: TGTGCCAGCAGCTCACAGGGGGCGGTGGAGACCCAGTACTTC.

The chain uses TRBV9 and TRBJ2-1; tentatively, D is TRBD2 (5 bases). The germline CDR1 and CDR2 sequences are SGDLS and YYNGEE. Trimming took off 0 bases at V and 4 bases at J, with 11 bases between the two ends. CDR3 length: 15 residues. CDR3 sequence reads: CASSVGLATYNEQFF. The CDR3 DNA reads as TGTGCCAGCAGCGTAGGTCTAGCTACATACAATGAGCAGTTCTTC.

V is TRBV28 and J is TRBJ2-7, with 8 bases that match TRBD1. CDR3 length: 15 residues. The V segment lost 5 bases and the J segment 3 bases; nucleotides outside the gene matches: 9. Germline V gene sequence: CDR1 MDHEN, CDR2 SYDVKM. CDR3 region: CASSATGTGGYEQYF. CDR3 bases: TGTGCCAGCAGTGCGACCGGGACAGGAGGCTACGAGCAGTACTTC.

This clone was detected a few times. The gene calls are TRBV5-1 and TRBJ2-1; 7 nucleotides agree with TRBD1. Trimming at V came to 7 bases and at J to 4 bases, leaving 14 bases not matched to a gene. CDR3 length: 16 amino acids. Looked up from germline, CDR1 is SGHRS and CDR2 is YFSETQ. CDR3 bases: TGCGCCAGCGAAAGGGGGCTCGGGCCCTTTTACAATGAGCAGTTCTTC. Protein: CASERGLGPFYNEQFF. Full variable domain (outside the CDR3, taken from reference TRBV5-1 and TRBJ2-1): KAGVTQTPRYLIKTRGQQVTLSCSPISGHRSVSWYQQTPGQGLQFLFEYFSETQRNKGNFPGRFSGRQFSNSRSEMNVSTLELGDSALYLCASERGLGPFYNEQFFGPGTRLTVL.

The rearrangement joins TRBV5-4 to TRBJ2-2; weak D call: TRBD1 (6 bases). The CDR3 contains 15 residues. The V gene's germline CDR1 is SGHNT and CDR2 YYREEE (reference sequence). The V and J ends lost 2 bases and 6 bases respectively, with 14 bases between them. DNA of the CDR3: TGTGCCAGCAGCTTCAGGACCCCAGGGGCCGGGGAGCTGTTTTTT. The encoded protein is CASSFRTPGAGELFF.

The chain links TRBV6-5 to TRBJ1-3; D is uncertain. The CDR3 contains 15 residues. Trimming left V 1 base short and J 0 bases short, with 7 bases between. Germline V gene data show CDR1 as MNHEY and CDR2 as SVGAGI. CDR3 sequence reads: CASSYFADSGNTIYF. In DNA, the CDR3 is TGTGCCAGCAGTTACTTCGCGGACTCTGGAAACACCATATATTTT.

The chain employs TRBV6-5 and TRBJ1-2; 10 nucleotides align to TRBD1. V gave up 8 bases and J gave up 7 bases; unmatched junction bases: 7. Per the germline V gene, CDR1 is MNHEY and CDR2 is SVGAGI. The CDR3 spans 13 residues. The CDR3: CASRTGGTSGYTF. CDR3 coding DNA: TGTGCCAGCCGGACAGGGGGGACAAGTGGCTACACCTTC.

In its sample, this clone was seen once. The V and J genes are TRBV15 and TRBJ1-4; D ambiguous. The CDR3 runs to 16 residues. The germline V and J ends were trimmed by 6 bases and 0 bases, with 14 bases remaining between them. The germline V gene encodes CDR1 LNHNV and CDR2 YYDKDF (reference sequence). CDR3 DNA: TGTGCCACCAGGGACCTTGGGGAGGCAACTAATGAAAAACTGTTTTTT. It encodes CATRDLGEATNEKLFF.

This clone has just one count. V and J are TRBV28 and TRBJ2-5, with 16 nucleotides matching TRBD2. Trimming removed 5 bases from V and 6 bases from J; junction bases left unmatched: 9. Germline CDR1 and CDR2: MDHEN and SYDVKM. The CDR3 totals 17 residues. The DNA of the CDR3 is TGTGCCAGCAGTCTGGGACTAGCGGGAGGGCCGATCAAGACCCAGTACTTC. It specifies CASSLGLAGGPIKTQYF.

The chain has TRBV7-3 and TRBJ2-3, with 11 bases identical to TRBD2. CDR3 length equals 15 residues. The germline V gene has CDR1 SGHTA and CDR2 FQGTGA. Trimming at V came to 4 bases and at J to 7 bases, leaving 7 bases not matched to a gene. The chain's CDR3 is CASSYTGTSGNTQYF. DNA for the CDR3: TGTGCCAGCAGCTATACCGGGACTAGCGGAAATACGCAGTATTTT.

This clone was recorded once. The chain employs TRBV18 and TRBJ1-6, with no clear D. The length of the CDR3 is 10 residues. Germline V lookup: CDR1 KGHSH, CDR2 LQKENI. The ends were cut back, 6 bases at V and 14 bases at J, with 8 bases in the middle. The chain's CDR3 is CASSGESLHF. The CDR3 DNA reads TGTGCCAGCTCGGGAGAATCCCTCCACTTT. Full variable domain (rest looked up from reference TRBV18 and TRBJ1-6): NAGVMQNPRHLVRRRGQEARLRCSPMKGHSHVYWYRQLPEEGLKFMVYLQKENIIDESGMPKERFSAEFPKEGPSILRIQQVVRGDSAAYFCASSGESLHFGNGTRLTVT.

The chain uses TRBV6-6 and TRBJ1-2, with 8 positions matching TRBD1. CDR1 and CDR2 (germline): MNHNY, SVGAGI (reference sequence). Trimming took 5 bases from V and 0 from J; bases not matched to a gene: 2. The length of the CDR3 is 14 residues. The CDR3 here is CASSPTGANYGYTF. In nucleotides, the CDR3 is TGTGCCAGCAGTCCGACAGGGGCTAACTATGGCTACACCTTC.

This clone was detected a few times. V and J are TRBV2 and TRBJ2-1; a possible D gene is TRBD2 (6 bases). V was shortened by 10 bases and J by 7 bases, with 17 bases between the two germline ends. The CDR3 has 13 amino acids. Germline V gives CDR1 SNHLY, CDR2 FYNNEI. The CDR3 coding sequence is TGTGCCATCCCAGGTCCCCGGGAGAATGAGCAGTTCTTC. This codes for CAIPGPRENEQFF.

The DNA of the CDR3 is TGTGTCAAGCAGAAGGCGGCATACGAGCAGTACTTC. This gives the protein CVKQKAAYEQYF. This chain joins TRBV2 and TRBJ2-7; no clear D gene. Per the germline V gene, CDR1 is SNHLY and CDR2 is FYNNEI. CDR3 length: 12 residues.

V is TRBV5-1 and J is TRBJ1-5, with D maybe TRBD1 (6 bases). Trimming left V 0 bases short and J 6 bases short, with 10 bases between. Germline CDR1 and CDR2: SGHRS and YFSETQ. This CDR3 has 14 residues. The DNA of the CDR3 is TGCGCCAGCAGCTTGGAACAGGGCGGTCAGCCCCAGCATTTT. Translating gives CASSLEQGGQPQHF. The complete variable domain, with remaining parts taken from reference TRBV5-1 and TRBJ1-5, reads KAGVTQTPRYLIKTRGQQVTLSCSPISGHRSVSWYQQTPGQGLQFLFEYFSETQRNKGNFPGRFSGRQFSNSRSEMNVSTLELGDSALYLCASSLEQGGQPQHFGDGTRLSIL.

This clone was picked up one time. The gene calls are TRBV7-8 and TRBJ2-5; possible D gene TRBD1, 5 bases. The last part of the DNA fits TRBJ2-7 better; the J call may be wrong. CDR1 and CDR2 (germline): SGHVS, FQNEAQ. The CDR3 runs 13 residues. CDR3 nucleotides: TGTGCCAGCAGCTGGGGCTCCACCTACGAGCAGTACTTC. Translation gives CASSWGSTYEQYF.

The chain carries TRBV5-5 and TRBJ2-1; 8 bases are shared with TRBD2. Trimming at V came to 5 bases and at J to 8 bases, leaving 9 bases not matched to a gene. CDR1 SGHKS and CDR2 YYEKEE come from the germline V gene (reference sequence). The CDR3 sequence is 14 residues long. The CDR3 DNA reads TGTGCCAGCAGTTCATCCGGGACTAGAGATGAGCAGTTCTTC. Amino acids: CASSSSGTRDEQFF.

The chain carries TRBV18 and TRBJ1-1; 9 nucleotides line up with TRBD1. The ends lost 3 bases at V and 1 base at J; junction bases unmatched: 6. Germline V gene sequence: CDR1 KGHSH, CDR2 LQKENI. CDR3 length: 16 amino acids. CDR3 sequence (DNA): TGTGCCAGCTCACCGGGACAGGGCTTTGCGAACACTGAAGCTTTCTTT. Amino acids: CASSPGQGFANTEAFF.

The chain joins TRBV9 to TRBJ2-1, with unresolved D. Germline CDR1 and CDR2: SGDLS and YYNGEE. The V end was cut by 0 bases, the J end by 0 bases, with 7 bases between. CDR3 length equals 15 residues. CDR3 sequence reads: CASSVATSSYNEQFF. DNA for the CDR3: TGTGCCAGCAGCGTAGCTACGAGCTCCTACAATGAGCAGTTCTTC.